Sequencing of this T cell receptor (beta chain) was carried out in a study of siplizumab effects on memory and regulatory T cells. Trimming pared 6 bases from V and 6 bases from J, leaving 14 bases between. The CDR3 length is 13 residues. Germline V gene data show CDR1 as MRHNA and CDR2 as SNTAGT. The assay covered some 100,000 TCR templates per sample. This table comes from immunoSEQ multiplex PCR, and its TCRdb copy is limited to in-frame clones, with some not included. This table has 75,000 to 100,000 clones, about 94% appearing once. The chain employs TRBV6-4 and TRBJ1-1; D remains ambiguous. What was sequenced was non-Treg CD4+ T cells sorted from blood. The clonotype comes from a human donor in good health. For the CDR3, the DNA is TGTGCCAGCAGGCCAGAGGCGGAGGCTGAAGCTTTCTTT. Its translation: CASRPEAEAEAFF.